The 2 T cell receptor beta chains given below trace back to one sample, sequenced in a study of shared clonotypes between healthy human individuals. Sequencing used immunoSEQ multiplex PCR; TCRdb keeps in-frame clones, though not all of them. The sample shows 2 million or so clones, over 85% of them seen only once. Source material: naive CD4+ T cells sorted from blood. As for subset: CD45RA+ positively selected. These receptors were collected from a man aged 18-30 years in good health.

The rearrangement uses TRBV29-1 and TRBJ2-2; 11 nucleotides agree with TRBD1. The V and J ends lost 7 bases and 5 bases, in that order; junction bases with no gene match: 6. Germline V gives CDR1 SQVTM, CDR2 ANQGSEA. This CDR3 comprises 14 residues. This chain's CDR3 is CSGGGQGATGELFF. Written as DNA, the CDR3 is TGCAGCGGAGGCGGACAGGGGGCTACCGGGGAGCTGTTTTTT.

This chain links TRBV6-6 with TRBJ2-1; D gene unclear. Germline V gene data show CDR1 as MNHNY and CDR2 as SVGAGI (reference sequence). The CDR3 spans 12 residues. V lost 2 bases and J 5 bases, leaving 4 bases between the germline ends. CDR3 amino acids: CASSYLDNEQFF. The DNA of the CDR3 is TGTGCCAGCAGTTACCTGGACAATGAGCAGTTCTTC.